This TCR beta chain is from a study of spatial heterogeneity in lung cancer. On the study more broadly: The donors comprised 60 to 85 untreated early-stage non-small cell lung cancer patients.

The time point here: blood at routine non-recurrence follow-up after resection. MiXCR, applied by TCRdb to the 5' RACE reads, yields one record per CDR3 protein. The sample has about 1,700 distinct CDR3 sequences, 19% seen once. This clonotype was sampled from a male donor with early-stage non-small cell lung cancer. Sequenced material: PBMCs, taken at follow-up.

Here the CDR3 DNA reads TGTGCCAGCAGCCTGGGATTAGTCTCTGGCTACACCTTC. This sequence encodes CASSLGLVSGYTF. The genes are TRBV14 and TRBJ1-2; D ambiguous. Germline-derived CDR1 and CDR2 are SGHDN and FVKESK. The CDR3 is made up of 13 amino acids. Between the trimmed V and J ends, which lost 4 bases and 7 bases, there was a span of 13 bases.